This T cell receptor beta chain came from a study of beta chain features in type 1 diabetes listed by TCRdb under 2018. Background on the whole study: Mean age, gender distribution, total cell number and subset yield did not differ between patients and healthy donors. Across all samples, fewer than 110,000,000 sorted cells were examined, and cell number per subset correlated strongly with RNA yield. In the study, TCRB repertoires of sorted circulating CD4+ T cell subsets from recently diagnosed type 1 diabetes patients were compared with those of matched healthy donors. Whereas all 30 or so donors provided naive and central memory subsets, regulatory and stem cell-like memory subsets were isolated from just 8 patients and roughly 8 healthy donors. The paper as a whole reports these results and caveats: A moderate but significant shortening of TCRB CDR3 length was observed in type 1 diabetes patients in all four CD4+ subsets. Only small numbers of individuals were included in the HLA sub-analyses, which left unresolved whether HLA type had any influence on TCRB rearrangement. Shorter templates might have been favored by PCR, but patient and control samples were amplified and corrected together, so both groups would have been affected equally by any skew. Because cDNA was sequenced instead of genomic DNA, activated cells with high expression could be over-represented, although the groups did not differ in activation or CD3 levels. Naive, central memory and regulatory TCRB repertoires appeared more similar among patients than among healthy donors. At VDJ recombination sites, patients with type 1 diabetes made fewer insertions and deleted more nucleotides, a pattern implying thymic rearrangement abnormalities.

From each donor, a single peripheral blood sample of approximately 120 mL on average was drawn into heparinised tubes. A BD FACSAria II and a panel including CD45RO, CCR7, CD25, CD127, CD95 and CD27 were used to sort naive, central memory, regulatory and stem cell-like memory CD4+ T cells. All sorted populations exceeded 95% purity. PBMCs were isolated right away by Lymphoprep density gradient centrifugation and were stained directly, without culture. So that batch effects would be minimized, each experiment stained and sorted samples in pairs, pairing one healthy donor with one patient. The germline V gene encodes CDR1 SGHDN and CDR2 FVKESK. The V and J ends are trimmed by 4 bases and 8 bases, leaving 17 bases between them. The CDR3 covers 15 residues, taking in both the cysteine and the phenylalanine. CDR3 DNA only is kept here, 45 bases in frame from base 1. This clone was observed a few times. Its antigen target is currently unknown. Per-nucleotide qualities are absent, and no much larger clonotype sits a single base away.

All of the isolated RNA was reverse transcribed with the High Capacity cDNA Reverse Transcription Kit, so expressed TCRB transcripts were sequenced. Naive, central memory and regulatory T cell samples underwent deep immunoSEQ sequencing, averaging around 3.9 million total reads per sample. After sorted cells were lysed in RLT buffer, RNA was extracted with DNase-treated RNeasy Micro or Mini kits, with the choice depending on cell number. Each cell subset was processed separately to prevent cross-contamination, with patient and healthy donor samples processed together. Using the immunoSEQ multiplex PCR, TCRB sequences were amplified from cDNA into 87-bp fragments spanning the CDR3 region. Sequencing of the amplicons was performed on the Illumina HiSeq platform. In the authors' own workflow: Synthetic template baselines were used to correct PCR bias computationally, reads within Hamming distance 2 were collapsed, and singletons that could not be merged were discarded. Reads were aligned against IMGT so that V, D and J genes, CDR3 length and insertions or deletions at six rearrangement sites could be assigned. Within each subset, clonotype counts were normalized to the number of sorted cells before true diversity and Gini coefficients were calculated with the tcR R package. Repertoire sharing was quantified using the overlap coefficient calculated on TCRB nucleotide sequences. As a proxy for the pre-selection repertoire, out-of-frame TCRB sequences from naive cells were analyzed. Here the immuneACCESS table is served through TCRdb, limited to in-frame sequences with V and J called. Missing clones are a known gap in these copies; in checked studies unresolved V genes cover under half, and the rest lacks a known reason. V and J calls and clone size are those listed in that table; D and trimming were worked out from the DNA. This sample has around 710,000 clones in its table, and under 15% of those were observed once. More than 0.09% of the sample lies in the top ten.

Sequencing used naive CD4+ T cells from blood. This sample's cell subset or site label indicates: true naive CD4+ T cells. This clonotype originated in a man aged 25 to 40 with type 1 diabetes. The chain employs TRBV14 and TRBJ1-4, with no D gene named confidently. The nucleotide sequence is TGTGCCAGCAGCCCGCGGGGAGGTAGTCGGGAAAAACTGTTTTTT. The resulting protein is CASSPRGGSREKLFF.